This TCR beta chain came from a study of control samples from healthy donors and cancer patients. Germline values: CDR1 SGHRS, CDR2 YFSETQ. Trimming shortened V by 0 bases and J by 4 bases, and 10 bases separated the two germline ends. The CDR3 loop spans 14 amino acids. The protocol was immunoSEQ multiplex PCR, while the TCRdb copy is restricted to in-frame clones and leaves out a portion. This sample yields around 140,000 clones, of which roughly 89% are seen a single time; 5.5% belongs to the top ten. This chain links TRBV5-1 with TRBJ1-1, with D uncertain. The receptor was isolated from a man aged 18 to 30 in good health. Specimen: blood. DNA of the CDR3: TGCGCCAGCAGCTTGGTTGGGGTTGGCACTGAAGCTTTCTTT. Its protein product is CASSLVGVGTEAFF.